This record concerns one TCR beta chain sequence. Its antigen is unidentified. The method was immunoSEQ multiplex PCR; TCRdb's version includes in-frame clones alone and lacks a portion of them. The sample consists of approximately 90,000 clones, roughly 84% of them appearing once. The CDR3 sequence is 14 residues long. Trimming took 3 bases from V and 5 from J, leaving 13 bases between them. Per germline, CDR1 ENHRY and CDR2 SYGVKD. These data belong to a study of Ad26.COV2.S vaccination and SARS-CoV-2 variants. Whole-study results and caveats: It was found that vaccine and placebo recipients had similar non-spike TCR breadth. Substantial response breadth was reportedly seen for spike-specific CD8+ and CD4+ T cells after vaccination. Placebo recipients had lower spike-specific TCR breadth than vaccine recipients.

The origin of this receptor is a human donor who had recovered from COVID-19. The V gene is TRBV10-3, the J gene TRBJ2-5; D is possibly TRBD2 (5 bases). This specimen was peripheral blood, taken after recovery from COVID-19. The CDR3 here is CAISDGLAIETQYF. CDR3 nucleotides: TGTGCCATCAGTGATGGGCTAGCTATCGAGACCCAGTACTTC.